Listed below are T cell receptor beta chains from one sample, sequenced in a study of beta chain features in type 1 diabetes. Here immunoSEQ multiplex PCR was the method, and the copy in TCRdb shows in-frame clones only, minus some. The sample lists about 99,000 clones; approximately 30% were seen once. The sequenced material came from central memory CD4+ T cells from blood. The receptor source for this set is a woman younger than 35 with type 1 diabetes. CDR3s leave out the opening cysteine and the closing phenylalanine or tryptophan. Fields, in order: D gene, V gene, CDR3 protein. A D gene is named only where the DNA matches it firmly.

D gene: TRBD2; V gene: TRBV19; CDR3 protein: ASSPGLANNEQF
D gene: NA; V gene: TRBV6-1; CDR3 protein: ASSPGQFHQPQH
D gene: TRBD1; V gene: TRBV7-8; CDR3 protein: ASSLGDSNEKLF
D gene: TRBD2; V gene: TRBV27; CDR3 protein: ASSHGLAGDQETQY
D gene: TRBD2; V gene: TRBV30; CDR3 protein: AWSSSGDTQY
D gene: TRBD2; V gene: TRBV18; CDR3 protein: ASHPGTSGSEQY
D gene: TRBD1; V gene: TRBV7-2; CDR3 protein: ASSLGTGLGYGYT
D gene: NA; V gene: TRBV5-1; CDR3 protein: ASSLSGDEQY
D gene: TRBD2; V gene: TRBV2; CDR3 protein: ASGTRTSPEQF
D gene: TRBD1; V gene: TRBV4-2; CDR3 protein: ASKGTGSNYGYT
D gene: NA; V gene: TRBV6-6; CDR3 protein: ASSRTENTEAF
D gene: TRBD1; V gene: TRBV5-1; CDR3 protein: ASSFGQGKGYT
D gene: NA; V gene: TRBV4-2; CDR3 protein: ASSQEWGGLGIQY
D gene: NA; V gene: TRBV7-9; CDR3 protein: ASSPNTYTGELF
D gene: TRBD1; V gene: TRBV5-4; CDR3 protein: ASSSAGGTFYGYT
D gene: TRBD2; V gene: TRBV4-3; CDR3 protein: ASSQVVAGAYEQF
D gene: NA; V gene: TRBV30; CDR3 protein: AWRAPNYYEQY
D gene: TRBD2; V gene: TRBV27; CDR3 protein: ASALAASGHNEQF
D gene: NA; V gene: TRBV7-3; CDR3 protein: ASSRQENTEAF
D gene: NA; V gene: TRBV27; CDR3 protein: ASSFSGSTEAF
D gene: NA; V gene: TRBV6-1; CDR3 protein: ASSDHVTGELF
D gene: TRBD1; V gene: TRBV10-3; CDR3 protein: AISETGGAEQY
D gene: TRBD2; V gene: TRBV5-4; CDR3 protein: ASSSGGFEQY
D gene: NA; V gene: TRBV5-1; CDR3 protein: ASSMGSGNTEAF
D gene: NA; V gene: TRBV6-6; CDR3 protein: ASSHRGNQPQH
D gene: NA; V gene: TRBV6-6; CDR3 protein: ASSHIEAF
D gene: TRBD2; V gene: TRBV5-1; CDR3 protein: ASSGRTSGGDEQF
D gene: TRBD1; V gene: TRBV5-1; CDR3 protein: ASRDGQGAIREKLF
D gene: TRBD2; V gene: TRBV19; CDR3 protein: ASGLGTSVNIQY
D gene: NA; V gene: TRBV2; CDR3 protein: ASSTGENSGNTIY
D gene: NA; V gene: TRBV4-1; CDR3 protein: ASSQHLNYGYT
D gene: NA; V gene: TRBV16; CDR3 protein: ASSQLRTDQETQY
D gene: NA; V gene: TRBV27; CDR3 protein: ASVLRGKAF
D gene: TRBD2; V gene: TRBV7-9; CDR3 protein: ASSLREADTQY
D gene: NA; V gene: TRBV4-3; CDR3 protein: ASSGLARNTGELF
D gene: NA; V gene: TRBV5-6; CDR3 protein: ASSPPGAREETQY
D gene: NA; V gene: TRBV7-3; CDR3 protein: ASSLTSRDNEQF
D gene: NA; V gene: TRBV30; CDR3 protein: AWTRAAQRELF
D gene: NA; V gene: TRBV18; CDR3 protein: ASSPAGNTEAF
D gene: TRBD2; V gene: TRBV4-1; CDR3 protein: ASSHASGRGTYNEQF
D gene: NA; V gene: TRBV30; CDR3 protein: AWSGRALGAPKII
D gene: NA; V gene: TRBV11-2; CDR3 protein: ASSLGAGPRTDTQY
D gene: TRBD1; V gene: TRBV29-1; CDR3 protein: SVNRGGTTEAF
D gene: NA; V gene: TRBV5-4; CDR3 protein: ASSYDSRSGNTIY
D gene: NA; V gene: TRBV2; CDR3 protein: ASRGRVGGNQPQH
D gene: NA; V gene: TRBV28; CDR3 protein: ASSLPTGREQY
D gene: NA; V gene: TRBV5-8; CDR3 protein: ASSLVGANTGELF
D gene: TRBD2; V gene: TRBV2; CDR3 protein: ASSEGLAGGPN
D gene: NA; V gene: TRBV7-9; CDR3 protein: ASSSDRTAYGYT
D gene: TRBD2; V gene: TRBV28; CDR3 protein: ASSLGGGSYEQY
D gene: NA; V gene: TRBV18; CDR3 protein: ASSIAQGNYGYT
D gene: NA; V gene: TRBV2; CDR3 protein: ASSVGLNEKLF